This is a list of T cell receptor beta chains from one sample in a study of control samples from healthy donors and cancer patients. Profiling relied on immunoSEQ multiplex PCR, and the TCRdb table lists in-frame clones only, not all of them. The sample holds under 200,000 clones, approximately 94% seen once. The sequencing sample was made of blood. The receptors originated from a woman aged 40 to 49 in good health. Each CDR3 is given with its conserved first and last residue. D genes are given only for firm matches. Rows may omit the clone size; those that give it use once, few, many or a size class.

clone size,V gene,D gene,J gene,CDR3 protein
NA,TRBV30,NA,TRBJ1-6,CAWSVGVENSPLHF
NA,TRBV4-3,NA,TRBJ2-3,CATLRGRKKLTDTQYF
NA,TRBV16,NA,TRBJ1-5,CASSLDSSNQPQHF
NA,TRBV13,TRBD2,TRBJ2-1,CASSFSLAGDNEQFF
NA,TRBV9,TRBD1,TRBJ2-5,CASSSGQGEETQYF
NA,TRBV7-8,NA,TRBJ1-5,CASMRTNNQPQHF
NA,TRBV30,NA,TRBJ2-1,CAWSGRRDNEQFF
NA,TRBV7-9,NA,TRBJ2-2,CASEDRNTGELFF
NA,TRBV3-1/TRBV3-2,NA,TRBJ1-6,CASSQPGRGAPLHF
NA,TRBV29-1,TRBD1,TRBJ1-1,CSASGQGNTEAFF
large,TRBV6-5,NA,TRBJ1-1,CASSYSIRGVLEAFF
NA,TRBV6-5,TRBD2,TRBJ2-1,CASSYSAGVLKNEQFF
NA,TRBV10-3,NA,TRBJ2-5,CAISENEARETQYF
once,TRBV5-1,NA,TRBJ1-3,CASSLVQGGGNTIYF
NA,TRBV11-2,TRBD1,TRBJ1-2,CASSRDRVGYTF
NA,TRBV28,NA,TRBJ2-3,CASSFSHLGSTQYF
NA,TRBV5-1,TRBD1,TRBJ2-4,CASSPGQFLQNIQYF
NA,TRBV9,NA,TRBJ1-1,CASSVSGQGGTEAFF
NA,TRBV10-3,NA,TRBJ1-1,CAISDNTEAFF
NA,TRBV12-3/TRBV12-4,NA,TRBJ2-1,CASTRGPEQFF
NA,TRBV6-5,TRBD1,TRBJ1-1,CASRRRQGSTEAFF
NA,TRBV3-1/TRBV3-2,TRBD1,TRBJ1-1,CASSQSPGGRGTEAFF
NA,TRBV18,NA,TRBJ2-7,CASSPAGDGYEQYF
few,TRBV3-1/TRBV3-2,NA,TRBJ2-2,CASSQDGGPVGTGELFF
NA,TRBV23-1,NA,TRBJ1-5,CASSHPPYSNQPQHF
NA,TRBV5-6,NA,TRBJ2-1,CASSRVGWSYNEQFF
NA,TRBV6-2/TRBV6-3,NA,TRBJ2-2,CASSITPRTATNTGELFF
NA,TRBV3-1/TRBV3-2,TRBD2,TRBJ2-7,CASSQGLAGTYEQYF
NA,TRBV6-5,NA,TRBJ1-5,CASRRGRTDQPQHF
NA,TRBV5-1,TRBD1,TRBJ1-1,CASSLDGTGETEAFF
once,TRBV3-1/TRBV3-2,NA,TRBJ2-3,CASSHGGTDTQYF
NA,TRBV7-9,NA,TRBJ2-7,CASTVDGRSYEQYF
NA,TRBV10-1,NA,TRBJ2-5,CASSENSQIGTQYF
once,TRBV4-1,NA,TRBJ1-5,CASSQDPTGGYQPQHF
NA,TRBV6-2/TRBV6-3,TRBD2,TRBJ2-5,CASSQGLAGGIYQETQYF
NA,TRBV6-6,NA,TRBJ1-3,CASNGNTIYF
NA,TRBV6-5,NA,TRBJ1-3,CASSYSGLGKGNTIYF
once,TRBV5-6,NA,TRBJ1-5,CASSRRGNQPQHF
few,TRBV4-1,NA,TRBJ2-2,CATQREAPAGELFF
NA,TRBV5-8,TRBD1,TRBJ1-2,CASSFLEATGGYGYTF
NA,TRBV29-1,NA,TRBJ1-1,CSVMAESGTEAFF
NA,TRBV5-4,TRBD1,TRBJ1-2,CASSLGLGQGYYGYTF
NA,TRBV7-2,NA,TRBJ1-4,CASSLEGRDNEKLFF
NA,TRBV7-2,NA,TRBJ2-5,CASGYRGLQETQYF
NA,TRBV5-1,NA,TRBJ2-3,CASSRDPVQDTQYF
NA,TRBV11-3,NA,TRBJ1-1,CASSSGGARTEAFF
NA,TRBV6-1,NA,TRBJ1-2,CASSEGWPGGYTF
once,TRBV11-2,TRBD2,TRBJ2-7,CASSSPGGTTYEQYF
few,TRBV12-3/TRBV12-4,NA,TRBJ1-2,CASSRNYGYTF
NA,TRBV6-2/TRBV6-3,NA,TRBJ1-6,CASSGTVLGSPLHF
once,TRBV20-1,NA,TRBJ1-1,CSALKTPGAFF
NA,TRBV10-3,TRBD1,TRBJ1-6,CAISEAFGQGSSYNSPLHF
NA,TRBV27,TRBD1,TRBJ1-6,CASSRQGGYNSPLHF
NA,TRBV4-2,NA,TRBJ2-7,CASSQSRLRSYEQYF
NA,TRBV9,NA,TRBJ1-3,CASSVRVGSGNTIYF
NA,TRBV10-2,TRBD2,TRBJ2-1,CASMGAGGFQNEQFF
NA,TRBV27,NA,TRBJ2-2,CASSLRQASTGELFF
NA,TRBV3-1/TRBV3-2,TRBD2,TRBJ2-3,CASSLAGGGLDTQYF
few,TRBV10-3,NA,TRBJ2-2,CATRQDTGELFF